One sample yielded the 13 T cell receptor beta chains listed below, sequenced in a study of blood T cell repertoires in COVID-19. The protocol was immunoSEQ multiplex PCR, while the TCRdb copy is restricted to in-frame clones and leaves out a portion. Of 75,000 to 95,000 clones detected, around 79% appear once; the ten largest clones hold about 5%. The material sequenced was peripheral blood. All receptors come from a woman older than 75 with active or convalescent COVID-19.

This clone was observed once. The V and J genes are TRBV5-1 and TRBJ1-2, with D uncertain. The germline V gene has CDR1 SGHRS and CDR2 YFSETQ. The V end was cut by 0 bases, the J end by 7 bases, with 13 bases between. The CDR3 sequence is 14 residues long. The CDR3 sequence: CASSLAPGSFGYTF. CDR3 in DNA: TGCGCCAGCAGCTTGGCCCCAGGCTCTTTTGGCTACACCTTC.

This chain links TRBV4-1 with TRBJ2-7, with TRBD2 matching 7 bases. Germline V gene data show CDR1 as MGHRA and CDR2 as YSYEKL. V lost 4 bases to trimming and J lost 2 bases; unmatched junction nucleotides: 8. The CDR3 is 15 residues long. Written as DNA, the CDR3 is TGCGCCAGCAGCCTTATACCGGGAGGCACCTACGAGCAGTACTTC. This codes for CASSLIPGGTYEQYF.

This clone was observed once. The chain recombines TRBV15 with TRBJ1-5; D unresolved. V shed 0 bases and J shed 0 bases, with 9 bases lying between them. In germline, CDR1 is LNHNV, CDR2 YYDKDF (reference sequence). This CDR3 is built from 16 residues. The CDR3 DNA follows: TGTGCCACCAGCAGAGACTTTAATCCTAGCAATCAGCCCCAGCATTTT. Translating it yields CATSRDFNPSNQPQHF.

The rearrangement uses TRBV19 and TRBJ2-1, with D tentatively TRBD1 (6 bases). Trimming pared 3 bases from V and 2 bases from J, leaving 8 bases between. This CDR3 is built from 14 residues. In germline, CDR1 is LNHDA, CDR2 SQIVND (reference sequence). The CDR3 protein is CASSIWDTYNEQFF. The CDR3 region has the DNA TGTGCCAGTAGTATTTGGGACACCTACAATGAGCAGTTCTTC.

This clone was observed once. The rearrangement links TRBV3-1 (or the pseudogene TRBV3-2) to TRBJ2-3; 14 bases align to TRBD2. The trim removed 4 bases at V and 2 bases at J, leaving 14 bases unmatched. Germline CDR1 is LGHDT and CDR2 is YNNKEL (reference sequence). The CDR3 contains 20 residues. The CDR3 sequence is CASSPRSRGTSGGITDTQYF. CDR3 sequence (DNA): TGTGCCAGCAGCCCCCGCTCCCGAGGGACTAGCGGGGGTATCACAGATACGCAGTATTTT.

The chain employs TRBV30 and TRBJ1-2, with D possibly matching TRBD1 (5 bases). CDR3 length: 13 residues. Germline V CDR1 and CDR2: GTSNPN, SVGIG (reference sequence). Between the trimmed V and J ends, which lost 1 base and 1 base, there was a span of 7 bases. CDR3 in amino acids: CAWSEGFNYGYTF. In DNA form, the CDR3 reads TGTGCCTGGAGTGAGGGGTTTAACTATGGCTACACCTTC.

This clone was picked up one time. The chain recombines TRBV7-9 with TRBJ1-4; 9 bases map to TRBD1. This CDR3 spans 18 amino acids. CDR1 and CDR2 from the germline V gene are SEHNR and FQNEAQ (reference sequence). Germline trimming cut 5 bases from V and 3 bases from J; bases unmatched to any gene: 13. CDR3 residues: CASSPRDREGFANEKLFF. The CDR3 DNA is TGTGCCAGCAGCCCCCGGGACAGGGAAGGGTTCGCTAATGAAAAACTGTTTTTT.

The V call is TRBV4-1, the J call TRBJ2-2; the D gene is possibly TRBD1 (6 bases). CDR1 and CDR2 (germline): MGHRA, YSYEKL. This CDR3 has 15 residues. Trimming removed 3 bases at V and 6 bases at J, with 14 bases between. The CDR3 loop reads CASSHVGAFAGELFF. The CDR3 DNA reads as TGCGCCAGCAGCCACGTGGGGGCGTTTGCCGGGGAGCTGTTTTTT.

The V and J genes are TRBV9 and TRBJ2-5, with 9 bases lining up with TRBD1. This CDR3 is built from 15 residues. Unmatched junction bases numbered 11, after V lost 5 bases and J lost 6 bases. Germline V CDR1 and CDR2: SGDLS, YYNGEE. The CDR3 nucleotides are TGTGCCAGCAGTCCTCCGGGACAGGGAGGAAAGACCCAGTACTTC. It is translated as CASSPPGQGGKTQYF.

The rearrangement uses TRBV5-4 and TRBJ2-3, with 8 bases that match TRBD2. Germline loops: CDR1 SGHNT, CDR2 YYREEE (reference sequence). The length of the CDR3 is 15 residues. V lost 9 bases and J lost 5; bases outside the gene matches: 14. CDR3 nucleotide sequence: TGTGCCACCCTGGGGAGGAGCGGGACTAGAGATACGCAGTATTTT. Amino acids: CATLGRSGTRDTQYF.

The V gene is TRBV7-2, the J gene TRBJ2-1; 7 bases match TRBD2. The CDR3 contains 16 residues. Trimming took 3 bases from V and 8 from J; bases not matched to a gene: 13. Per germline, CDR1 SGHTA and CDR2 FQGNSA. The CDR3 protein is CASSFTPGLRVDEQFF. In DNA form, the CDR3 reads TGTGCCAGCAGCTTCACCCCGGGACTACGCGTCGATGAGCAGTTCTTC.

This clone was recorded once. V and J are TRBV7-9 and TRBJ2-3, with 14 bases that match TRBD2. Germline CDR1 SEHNR, CDR2 FQNEAQ (reference sequence). The junction had 9 bases not matched to a gene; V was cut back by 5 bases and J by 5 bases. The CDR3 extends over 17 amino acids. CDR3: CASSPPGTSGSKDTQYF. In DNA, the CDR3 is TGTGCCAGCAGCCCCCCTGGGACTAGCGGGAGTAAAGATACGCAGTATTTT.

The rearrangement joins TRBV7-2 to TRBJ1-2; tentative D call: TRBD1 (5 bases). CDR3 length: 14 amino acids. V was cut by 1 base and J by 8 bases, with 14 bases left in between. In germline, CDR1 is SGHTA, CDR2 FQGNSA. CDR3 loop: CASSLGRGNLGYTF. The CDR3 DNA is TGTGCCAGCAGCTTAGGGCGGGGGAACCTCGGCTACACCTTC.